This T cell receptor beta chain emerged from a study of T cell responses to AZD1222 COVID-19 vaccine. Profiled with immunoSEQ multiplex PCR; TCRdb holds only in-frame clones, not every one. The table includes 170,000 or so clones, around 90% detected once. The length of the CDR3 is 13 residues. V dropped 4 bases and J dropped 0 bases, with 6 bases sitting between them. Germline V CDR1 and CDR2: SGHDN, FVKESK. Here the sequenced sample was peripheral blood, taken on day 0 of AZD1222 vaccination. V gene TRBV14 combines with J gene TRBJ1-1; D ambiguous. The clonotype comes from an adult in good health. CDR3 loop: CASSRQMNTEAFF. The CDR3 DNA reads TGTGCCAGCAGCCGCCAGATGAACACTGAAGCTTTCTTT.